A single sample is the source of the 5 T cell receptor beta chains below, sequenced in a study of metastatic and nonmetastatic thyroid tumors. There were no patients who had received any treatment before thyroid surgery. MiXCR reprocessed the PCR reads for TCRdb. The sample holds tens of thousands of clones, roughly 12% seen once. Sequencing was performed on blood. The origin of the receptors is a female donor with papillary thyroid cancer or a benign thyroid nodule (not recorded which). Some clones in this sample may be carry-over from other donors' samples.

Many counts were recorded for this clone. The gene calls are TRBV7-2 and TRBJ2-2, with a weak D call TRBD2 (6 bases). There are 13 residues in the CDR3. The V and J ends lost 4 bases and 6 bases respectively, with 9 bases between them. CDR1 and CDR2 from the germline V gene are SGHTA and FQGNSA. The CDR3 region is CASSSTRAGELFF. In DNA form, the CDR3 reads TGTGCCAGCAGCTCGACTAGGGCCGGGGAGCTGTTTTTT.

This clone was seen repeatedly, ten times or more. This rearrangement joins TRBV7-2 to TRBJ2-1; TRBD2 matches 7 bases. The CDR3 runs to 15 residues. V was pared by 4 bases and J by 0 bases, with 3 bases of the junction left unmatched. Germline CDR1 and CDR2: SGHTA and FQGNSA. This CDR3 reads CASSWGLPSYNEQFF. CDR3 bases: TGTGCCAGCAGCTGGGGACTACCCTCCTACAATGAGCAGTTCTTC.

There are a few counts of this clone. A read error may be the cause here, since a much bigger clone is one base away. The chain recombines TRBV19 with TRBJ1-1, with no clear D. The CDR3 extends over 13 amino acids. Germline CDR1 reads LNHDA; CDR2 reads SQIVND (reference sequence). CDR3 coding DNA: TGTGCCAGTAGTATAGGGGTAGGCACTGGAGCTTTCTTT. Protein: CASSIGVGTGAFF.

There are many counts of this clone. V gene TRBV4-2 combines with J gene TRBJ2-5, with TRBD2 matching 10 bases. The germline V gene has CDR1 LGHNA and CDR2 YNFKEQ. This CDR3 contains 18 residues. With 1 base clipped from V and 6 bases from J, the junction kept 14 bases outside the gene matches. DNA for the CDR3: TGTGCCAGCAGCCAAGGGGATAGTTTGAGCGGGAGGGCCCAGACCCAGTACTTC. Its protein is CASSQGDSLSGRAQTQYF.

Many counts were recorded for this clone. The chain combines TRBV12-3 or TRBV12-4 with TRBJ2-7; D may be TRBD2 (6 bases). This CDR3 spans 14 amino acids. V lost 3 bases, J lost 0 bases, and 9 bases lay in between. CDR3 DNA: TGTGCCAGCAGTTTGGACGGGAGCTCCTACGAGCAGTACTTC. Its translation: CASSLDGSSYEQYF.